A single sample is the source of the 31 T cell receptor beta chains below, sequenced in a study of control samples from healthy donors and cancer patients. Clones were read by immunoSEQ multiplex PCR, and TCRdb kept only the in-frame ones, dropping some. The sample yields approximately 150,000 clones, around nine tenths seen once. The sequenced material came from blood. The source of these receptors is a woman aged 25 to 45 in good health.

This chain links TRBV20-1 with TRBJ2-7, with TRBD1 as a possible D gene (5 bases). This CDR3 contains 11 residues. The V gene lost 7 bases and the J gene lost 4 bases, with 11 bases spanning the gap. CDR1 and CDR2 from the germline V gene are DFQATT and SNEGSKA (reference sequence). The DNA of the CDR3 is TGCAGTGTCGCACAGGTTTACGAGCAGTACTTC. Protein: CSVAQVYEQYF.

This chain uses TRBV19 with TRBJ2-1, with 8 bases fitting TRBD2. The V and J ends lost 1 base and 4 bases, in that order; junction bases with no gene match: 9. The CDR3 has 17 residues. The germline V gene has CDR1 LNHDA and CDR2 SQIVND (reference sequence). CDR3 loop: CASSIGRGGSAYNEQFF. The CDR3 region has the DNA TGTGCCAGTAGTATAGGCCGGGGGGGGAGTGCGTACAATGAGCAGTTCTTC. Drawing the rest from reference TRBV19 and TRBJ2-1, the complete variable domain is DGGITQSPKYLFRKEGQNVTLSCEQNLNHDAMYWYRQDPGQGLRLIYYSQIVNDFQKGDIAEGYSVSREKKESFPLTVTSAQKNPTAFYLCASSIGRGGSAYNEQFFGPGTRLTVL.

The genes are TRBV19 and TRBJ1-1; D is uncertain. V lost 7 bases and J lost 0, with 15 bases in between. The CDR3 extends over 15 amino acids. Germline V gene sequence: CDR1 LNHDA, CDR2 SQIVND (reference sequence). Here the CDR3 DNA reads TGTGCCAGTATCGCTCTCGGGCGAATGAACACTGAAGCTTTCTTT. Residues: CASIALGRMNTEAFF.

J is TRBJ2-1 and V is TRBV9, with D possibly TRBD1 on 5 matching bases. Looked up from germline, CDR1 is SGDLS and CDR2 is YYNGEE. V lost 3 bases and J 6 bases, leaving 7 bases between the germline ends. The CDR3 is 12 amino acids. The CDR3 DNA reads TGTGCCAGCAGCGCAGGGTCCAATGAGCAGTTCTTC. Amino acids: CASSAGSNEQFF. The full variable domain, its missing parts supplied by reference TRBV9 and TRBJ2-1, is DSGVTQTPKHLITATGQRVTLRCSPRSGDLSVYWYQQSLDQGLQFLIQYYNGEERAKGNILERFSAQQFPDLHSELNLSSLELGDSALYFCASSAGSNEQFFGPGTRLTVL.

The CDR3 loop reads CASSSGQNEAFF. DNA of the CDR3: TGTGCCAGCAGCTCCGGACAAAATGAAGCTTTCTTT. The chain combines TRBV7-2 with TRBJ1-1, with TRBD1 as a possible D gene (5 bases). Trimming removed 4 bases from V and 7 bases from J, with 10 bases in between. The length of the CDR3 is 12 residues. CDR1 SGHTA and CDR2 FQGNSA come from the germline V gene.

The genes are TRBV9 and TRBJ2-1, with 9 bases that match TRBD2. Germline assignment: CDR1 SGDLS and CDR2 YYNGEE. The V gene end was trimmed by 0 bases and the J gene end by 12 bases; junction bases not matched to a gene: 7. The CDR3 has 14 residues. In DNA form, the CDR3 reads TGTGCCAGCAGCGTAGATCCTAGCGGGAACGGGCAGTTCTTC. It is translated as CASSVDPSGNGQFF.

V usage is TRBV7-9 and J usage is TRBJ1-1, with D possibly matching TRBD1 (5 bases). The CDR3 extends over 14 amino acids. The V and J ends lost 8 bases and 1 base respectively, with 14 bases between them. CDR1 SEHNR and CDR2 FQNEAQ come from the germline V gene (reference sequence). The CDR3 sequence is CASQLSGSNTEAFF. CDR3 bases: TGTGCCAGCCAGCTTTCAGGGTCGAACACTGAAGCTTTCTTT. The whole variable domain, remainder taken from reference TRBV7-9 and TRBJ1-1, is DTGVSQNPRHKITKRGQNVTFRCDPISEHNRLYWYRQTLGQGPEFLTYFQNEAQLEKSRLLSDRFSAERPKGSFSTLEIQRTEQGDSAMYLCASQLSGSNTEAFFGQGTRLTVV.

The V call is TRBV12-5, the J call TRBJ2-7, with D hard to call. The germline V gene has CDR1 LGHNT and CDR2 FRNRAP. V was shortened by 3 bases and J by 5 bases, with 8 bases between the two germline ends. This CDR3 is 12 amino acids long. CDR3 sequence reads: CASGFGVDEQYF. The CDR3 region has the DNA TGTGCTAGTGGTTTCGGAGTCGACGAGCAGTACTTC. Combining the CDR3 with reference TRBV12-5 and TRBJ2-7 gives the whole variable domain DARVTQTPRHKVTEMGQEVTMRCQPILGHNTVFWYRQTMMQGLELLAYFRNRAPLDDSGMPKDRFSAEMPDATLATLKIQPSEPRDSAVYFCASGFGVDEQYFGPGTRLTVT.

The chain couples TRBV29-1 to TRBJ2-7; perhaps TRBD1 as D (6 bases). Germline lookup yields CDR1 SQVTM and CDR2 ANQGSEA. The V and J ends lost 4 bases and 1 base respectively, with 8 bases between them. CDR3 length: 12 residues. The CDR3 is CSVGTGSYEQYF. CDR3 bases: TGCAGCGTTGGAACAGGGTCCTACGAGCAGTACTTC.

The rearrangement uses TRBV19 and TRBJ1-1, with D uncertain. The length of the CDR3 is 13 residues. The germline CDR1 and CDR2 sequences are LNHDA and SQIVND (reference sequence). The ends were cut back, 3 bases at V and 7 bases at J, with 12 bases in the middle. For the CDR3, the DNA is TGTGCCAGTAGTATCCGGGGAGAATTTGAAGCTTTCTTT. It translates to CASSIRGEFEAFF.

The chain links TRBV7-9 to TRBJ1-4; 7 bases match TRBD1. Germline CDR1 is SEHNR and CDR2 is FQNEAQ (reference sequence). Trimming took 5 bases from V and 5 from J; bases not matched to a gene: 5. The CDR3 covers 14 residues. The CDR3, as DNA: TGTGCCAGCAGCCAAGGGGGCTTAAATGAAAAACTGTTTTTT. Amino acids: CASSQGGLNEKLFF.

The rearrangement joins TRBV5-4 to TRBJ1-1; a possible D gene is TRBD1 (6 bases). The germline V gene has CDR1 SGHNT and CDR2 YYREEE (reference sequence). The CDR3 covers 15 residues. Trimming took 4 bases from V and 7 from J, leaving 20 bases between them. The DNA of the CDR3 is TGTGCCAGCAGCCCGGCCCCAGGGGCATATAGTGAAGCTTTCTTT. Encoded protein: CASSPAPGAYSEAFF.

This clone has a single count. CDR3 residues: CASSPRPLAGGFF. CDR3 DNA: TGTGCCAGCAGTCCTCGCCCCCTAGCGGGGGGGTTCTTC. This chain uses TRBV28 with TRBJ2-1; 11 nucleotides line up with TRBD2. The J segment lost 15 bases and the V segment lost 5 bases, leaving 9 bases of the junction unmatched. The CDR3 length is 13 residues. Germline values: CDR1 MDHEN, CDR2 SYDVKM.

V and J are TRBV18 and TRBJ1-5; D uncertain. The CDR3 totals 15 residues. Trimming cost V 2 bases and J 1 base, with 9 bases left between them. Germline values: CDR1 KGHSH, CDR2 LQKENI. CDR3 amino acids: CASSPSEISNQPQHF. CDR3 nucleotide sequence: TGTGCCAGCTCACCATCAGAGATCAGCAATCAGCCCCAGCATTTT. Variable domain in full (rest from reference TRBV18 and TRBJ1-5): NAGVMQNPRHLVRRRGQEARLRCSPMKGHSHVYWYRQLPEEGLKFMVYLQKENIIDESGMPKERFSAEFPKEGPSILRIQQVVRGDSAAYFCASSPSEISNQPQHFGDGTRLSIL.

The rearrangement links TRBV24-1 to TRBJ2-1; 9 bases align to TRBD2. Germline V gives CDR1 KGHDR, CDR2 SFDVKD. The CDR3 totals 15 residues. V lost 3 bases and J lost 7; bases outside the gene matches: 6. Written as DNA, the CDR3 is TGTGCCACCAGTGATCCGGGACTAGCAGAGAATGAGCAGTTCTTC. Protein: CATSDPGLAENEQFF.

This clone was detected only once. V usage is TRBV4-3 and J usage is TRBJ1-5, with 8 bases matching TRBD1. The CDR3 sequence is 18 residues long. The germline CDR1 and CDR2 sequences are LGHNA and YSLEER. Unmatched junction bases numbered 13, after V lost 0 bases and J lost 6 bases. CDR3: CASSQDMTGVSVSQPQHF. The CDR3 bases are TGCGCCAGCAGCCAAGATATGACAGGGGTTTCGGTTAGTCAGCCCCAGCATTTT.

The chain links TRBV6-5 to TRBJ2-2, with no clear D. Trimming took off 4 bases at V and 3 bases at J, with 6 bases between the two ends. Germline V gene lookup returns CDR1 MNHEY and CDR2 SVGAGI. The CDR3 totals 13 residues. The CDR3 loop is CASSSGDTGELFF. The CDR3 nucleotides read TGTGCCAGCAGTTCAGGTGACACCGGGGAGCTGTTTTTT.

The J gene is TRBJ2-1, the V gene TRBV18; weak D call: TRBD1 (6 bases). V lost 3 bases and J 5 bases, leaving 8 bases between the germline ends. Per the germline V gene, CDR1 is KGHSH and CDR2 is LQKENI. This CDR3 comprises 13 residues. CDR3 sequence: CASSPDRNNEQFF. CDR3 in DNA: TGTGCCAGCTCACCTGACAGGAACAATGAGCAGTTCTTC.

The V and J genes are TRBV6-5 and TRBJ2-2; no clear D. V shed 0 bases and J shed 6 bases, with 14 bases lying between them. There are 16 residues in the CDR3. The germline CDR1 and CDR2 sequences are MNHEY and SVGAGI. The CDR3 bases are TGTGCCAGCAGTTACTCGAGTACGGTTGGGGCCGGGGAGCTGTTTTTT. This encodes CASSYSSTVGAGELFF.

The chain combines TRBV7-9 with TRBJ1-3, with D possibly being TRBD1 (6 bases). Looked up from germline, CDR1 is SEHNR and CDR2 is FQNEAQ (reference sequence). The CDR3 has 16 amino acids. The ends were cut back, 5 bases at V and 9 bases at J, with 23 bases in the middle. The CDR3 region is CASSRGGSTGPITIYF. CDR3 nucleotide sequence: TGTGCCAGCAGCCGAGGGGGTTCAACAGGCCCAATCACCATATATTTT.

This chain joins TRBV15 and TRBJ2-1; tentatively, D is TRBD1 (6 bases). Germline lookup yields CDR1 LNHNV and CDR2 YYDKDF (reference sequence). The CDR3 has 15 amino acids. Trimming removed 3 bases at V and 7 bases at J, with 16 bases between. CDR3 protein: CATSSPGQGWNEQFF. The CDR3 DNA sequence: TGTGCCACCAGCAGTCCGGGTCAGGGGTGGAATGAGCAGTTCTTC. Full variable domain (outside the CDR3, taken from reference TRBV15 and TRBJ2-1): DAMVIQNPRYQVTQFGKPVTLSCSQTLNHNVMYWYQQKSSQAPKLLFHYYDKDFNNEADTPDNFQSRRPNTSFCFLDIRSPGLGDTAMYLCATSSPGQGWNEQFFGPGTRLTVL.

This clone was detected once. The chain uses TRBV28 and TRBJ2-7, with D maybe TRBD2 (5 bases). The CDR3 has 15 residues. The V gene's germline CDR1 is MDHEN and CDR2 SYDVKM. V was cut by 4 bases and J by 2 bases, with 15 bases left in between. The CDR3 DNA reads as TGTGCCAGCAGTTCCACTAGGGCGGGTCCCTACGAGCAGTACTTC. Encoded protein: CASSSTRAGPYEQYF.

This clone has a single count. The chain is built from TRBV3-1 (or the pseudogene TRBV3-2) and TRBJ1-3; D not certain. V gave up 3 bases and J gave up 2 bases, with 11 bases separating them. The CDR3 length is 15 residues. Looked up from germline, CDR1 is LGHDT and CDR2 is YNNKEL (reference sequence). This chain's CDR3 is CASSHGSLPGNTIYF. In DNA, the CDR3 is TGTGCCAGCAGCCACGGTTCTCTGCCTGGAAACACCATATATTTT.

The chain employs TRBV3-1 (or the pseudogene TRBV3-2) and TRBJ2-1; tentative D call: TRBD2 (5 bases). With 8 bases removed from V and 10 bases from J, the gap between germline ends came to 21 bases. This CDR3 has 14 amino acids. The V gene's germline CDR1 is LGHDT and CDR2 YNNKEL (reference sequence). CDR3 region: CASCSDLSTKEQFF. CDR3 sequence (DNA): TGTGCCAGCTGTTCGGACTTGTCGACAAAAGAGCAGTTCTTC.

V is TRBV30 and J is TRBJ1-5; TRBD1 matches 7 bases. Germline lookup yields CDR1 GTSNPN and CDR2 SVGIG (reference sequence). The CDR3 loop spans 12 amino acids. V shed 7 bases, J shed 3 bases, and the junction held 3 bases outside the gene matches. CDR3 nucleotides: TGTGCCTTAGACAGGGACAATCAGCCCCAGCATTTT. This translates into CALDRDNQPQHF.

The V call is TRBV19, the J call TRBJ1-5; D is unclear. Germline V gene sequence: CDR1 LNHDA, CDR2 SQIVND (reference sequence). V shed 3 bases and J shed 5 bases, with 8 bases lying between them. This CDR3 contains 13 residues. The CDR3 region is CASSIERDQPQHF. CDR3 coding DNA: TGTGCCAGTAGTATTGAGCGGGATCAGCCCCAGCATTTT.

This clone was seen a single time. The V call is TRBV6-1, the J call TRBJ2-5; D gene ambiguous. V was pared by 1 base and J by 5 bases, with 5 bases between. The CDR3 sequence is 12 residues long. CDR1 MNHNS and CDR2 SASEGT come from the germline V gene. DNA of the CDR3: TGTGCCAGCAGTGAAGACAGCGAGACCCAGTACTTC. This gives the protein CASSEDSETQYF.

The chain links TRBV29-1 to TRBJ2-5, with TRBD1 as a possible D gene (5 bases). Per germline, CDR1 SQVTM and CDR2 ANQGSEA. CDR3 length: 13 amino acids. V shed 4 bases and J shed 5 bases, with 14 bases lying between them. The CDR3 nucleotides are TGCAGCGTTGCAGGGCGACAGACGGAGACCCAGTACTTC. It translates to CSVAGRQTETQYF.

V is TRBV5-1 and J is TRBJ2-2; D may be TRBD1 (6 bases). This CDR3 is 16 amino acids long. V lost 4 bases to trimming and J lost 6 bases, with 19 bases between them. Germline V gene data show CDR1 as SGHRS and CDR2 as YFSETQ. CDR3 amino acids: CASSVGGTGFAGELFF. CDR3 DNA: TGCGCCAGCAGCGTAGGGGGAACAGGGTTTGCCGGGGAGCTGTTTTTT.

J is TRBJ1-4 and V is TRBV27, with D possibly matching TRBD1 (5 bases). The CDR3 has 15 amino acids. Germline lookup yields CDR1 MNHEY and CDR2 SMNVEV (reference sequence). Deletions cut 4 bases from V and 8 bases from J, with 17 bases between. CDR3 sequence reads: CASSYEPGRPEKLFF. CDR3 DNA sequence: TGTGCCAGCAGTTACGAACCGGGACGTCCGGAAAAACTGTTTTTT.

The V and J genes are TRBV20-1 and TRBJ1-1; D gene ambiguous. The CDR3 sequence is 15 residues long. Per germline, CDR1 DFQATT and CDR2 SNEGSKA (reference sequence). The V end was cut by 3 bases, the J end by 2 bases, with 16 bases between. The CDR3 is CSASVSTSGNTEAFF. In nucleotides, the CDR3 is TGCAGTGCTAGTGTTTCAACTTCAGGAAACACTGAAGCTTTCTTT.